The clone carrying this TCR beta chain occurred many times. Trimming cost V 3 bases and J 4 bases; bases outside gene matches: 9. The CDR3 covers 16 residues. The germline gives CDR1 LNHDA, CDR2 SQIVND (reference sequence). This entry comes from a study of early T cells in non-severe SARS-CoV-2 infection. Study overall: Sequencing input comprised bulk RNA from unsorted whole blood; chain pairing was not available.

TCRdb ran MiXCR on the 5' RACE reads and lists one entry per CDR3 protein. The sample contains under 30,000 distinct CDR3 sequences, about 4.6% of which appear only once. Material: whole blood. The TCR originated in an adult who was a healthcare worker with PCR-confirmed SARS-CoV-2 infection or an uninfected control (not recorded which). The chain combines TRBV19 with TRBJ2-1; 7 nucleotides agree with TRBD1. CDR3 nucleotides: TGTGCCAGTAGTATTAGCCGGACAGGCCTATACAATGAGCAGTTCTTC. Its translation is CASSISRTGLYNEQFF.